Listed below are T cell receptor beta chains from one sample, sequenced in a study of shared clonotypes between healthy human individuals. Sequencing was performed with immunoSEQ multiplex PCR; in TCRdb, only in-frame clones are kept and a portion is missing. The top ten clones hold approximately 1.6% of a sample with about 2.1 million clones, around 95% of them seen once. Sequencing input: naive CD8+ T cells from PBMCs. These receptors all stem from a man younger than 35 in good health. Some clones in this sample may be carry-over from other donors' samples. Each CDR3 is given with its conserved first and last residue. A D gene is named only where the DNA matches it firmly. Size is stated for part of the rows, as once, few or many counts, or as a class when the clone is expanded.

TRBV6-5	NA	TRBD1	TRBJ2-7	CASSYDPGQDPYEQYF	TGTGCCAGCAGTTACGACCCGGGACAGGACCCCTACGAGCAGTACTTC
TRBV4-1	NA	NA	TRBJ2-7	CASSQERFGLEGEQYF	TGCGCCAGCAGCCAAGAACGATTCGGCCTAGAGGGCGAGCAGTACTTC
TRBV7-9	NA	NA	TRBJ1-1	CASRRYPDTEAFF	TGTGCCAGCAGACGTTACCCGGACACTGAAGCTTTCTTT
TRBV19	NA	NA	TRBJ2-1	CASTLGPINEQFF	TGTGCCAGTACCCTGGGACCGATCAATGAGCAGTTCTTC
TRBV19	NA	NA	TRBJ2-2	CASSPPTNTGELFF	TGTGCCAGTAGTCCCCCAACTAACACCGGGGAGCTGTTTTTT
TRBV7-9	NA	TRBD2	TRBJ2-2	CASSSRTSSNTGELFF	TGTGCCAGCAGCTCGAGGACTAGCAGTAACACCGGGGAGCTGTTTTTT
TRBV5-1	NA	NA	TRBJ1-1	CASGQTGSNTEAFF	TGCGCCAGCGGACAGACAGGCTCTAACACTGAAGCTTTCTTT
TRBV7-9	NA	NA	TRBJ1-2	CASSPLTGSSNYGYTF	TGTGCCAGCAGCCCCCTAACGGGCAGCTCTAACTATGGCTACACCTTC
TRBV11-2	once	NA	TRBJ2-7	CASSLEAYEQYF	TGTGCCAGCAGCCTGGAAGCCTACGAGCAGTACTTC
TRBV19	NA	TRBD1	TRBJ2-1	CASSERGDRGLWGFF	TGTGCCAGTAGTGAGAGAGGGGACAGGGGTCTTTGGGGGTTCTTC
TRBV27	few	TRBD1	TRBJ2-7	CASFDRVTYEQYF	TGTGCCAGCTTCGACAGGGTAACCTACGAGCAGTACTTC